The 14 T cell receptor beta chains below were found in one sample sequenced in a study of cytomegalovirus exposure and HLA in healthy donors. Primers: 60 Vbeta forward and 13 Jbeta reverse. Using immunoSEQ multiplex PCR, the repertoire was profiled, and TCRdb retains in-frame clones only, with some absent. The sample consists of around 62,000 clones, around 80% of them appearing once. Sequencing was done on a sample of PBMCs. The receptors stem from a man between 35 and 55 years old in good health and CMV-seronegative.

Concerning this clone itself: The junction departs from the called germline gene at one end, perhaps through a read error. The chain links TRBV2 to TRBJ2-7, with 9 bases matching TRBD2. The CDR3 has 15 residues. Per germline, CDR1 SNHLY and CDR2 FYNNEI. CDR3 DNA: TGTGCCAGCAGTGACGACCTAGCGGGACCTATTCGCGCGGGCTTC. Amino acids: CASSDDLAGPIRAGF.

This chain uses TRBV6-6 with TRBJ2-7; D ambiguous. V shed 6 bases and J shed 0 bases, with 9 bases lying between them. The V gene's germline CDR1 is MNHNY and CDR2 SVGAGI (reference sequence). The CDR3 has 13 residues. The CDR3 nucleotides read TGTGCCAGCAGCCAGTCCTCCTCCTACGAGCAGTACTTC. It encodes CASSQSSSYEQYF.

The gene calls are TRBV28 and TRBJ2-7; a possible D gene is TRBD1 (5 bases). Germline loops: CDR1 MDHEN, CDR2 SYDVKM. V was trimmed by 5 bases and J by 1 base, leaving 12 bases between them. CDR3 length: 14 residues. The CDR3 protein is CASSAYDRSYEQYF. The CDR3 nucleotides are TGTGCCAGCAGTGCCTACGACAGATCCTACGAGCAGTACTTC. The full variable domain, completed using reference TRBV28 and TRBJ2-7, is DVKVTQSSRYLVKRTGEKVFLECVQDMDHENMFWYRQDPGLGLRLIYFSYDVKMKEKGDIPEGYSVSREKKERFSLILESASTNQTSMYLCASSAYDRSYEQYFGPGTRLTVT.

This chain connects TRBV5-1 to TRBJ2-3; TRBD2 aligns across 7 bases. CDR1 and CDR2 from the germline V gene are SGHRS and YFSETQ. The J segment lost 0 bases and the V segment lost 4 bases, leaving 5 bases of the junction unmatched. The CDR3 runs 15 residues. The CDR3 loop is CASSADGGSTDTQYF. DNA for the CDR3: TGCGCCAGCAGCGCCGACGGGGGGAGCACAGATACGCAGTATTTT.

The gene calls are TRBV15 and TRBJ2-5; TRBD1 matches at 7 bases. CDR3 size: 15 residues. Losses at the gene ends were 5 bases for V and 5 bases for J; bases not matched to a gene: 11. In germline, CDR1 is LNHNV, CDR2 YYDKDF (reference sequence). The CDR3 region has the DNA TGTGCCACCAGCGCGTCTGACAGGGCCCACGAGACCCAGTACTTC. Amino acids: CATSASDRAHETQYF.

The V gene is TRBV11-3, the J gene TRBJ2-5; the match to TRBD1 covers 11 bases. Looked up from germline, CDR1 is SGHNT and CDR2 is YENEEA. V was clipped by 1 base and J by 2 bases; unmatched bases: 3. This CDR3 contains 16 residues. CDR3 region: CASSLGDRGTQETQYF. CDR3 sequence (DNA): TGTGCCAGCAGCTTAGGGGACAGGGGGACTCAAGAGACCCAGTACTTC.

The rearrangement uses TRBV28 and TRBJ1-3; D might be TRBD1 (5 bases). Trimming pared 6 bases from V and 4 bases from J, leaving 10 bases between. There are 13 residues in the CDR3. Germline V gene lookup returns CDR1 MDHEN and CDR2 SYDVKM. The CDR3 is CASSGGKGNTIYF. For the CDR3, the DNA is TGTGCCAGCAGCGGGGGGAAAGGAAACACCATATATTTT.

The chain carries TRBV29-1 and TRBJ2-7; TRBD2 might be the D (5 bases). Germline lookup yields CDR1 SQVTM and CDR2 ANQGSEA. V lost 4 bases and J lost 2, with 9 bases in between. This CDR3 is built from 12 residues. The CDR3 nucleotides read TGCAGCGTTGCCGAGGGAACCTACGAGCAGTACTTC. It is translated as CSVAEGTYEQYF.

The rearrangement links TRBV5-5 to TRBJ2-1; maybe TRBD2 (6 bases). The V end was cut by 3 bases, the J end by 0 bases, with 13 bases between. Germline V gene data show CDR1 as SGHKS and CDR2 as YYEKEE (reference sequence). This CDR3 contains 16 residues. CDR3 nucleotide sequence: TGTGCCAGCAGCTCTGGCGGGGCGAGCTCCTACAATGAGCAGTTCTTC. This encodes CASSSGGASSYNEQFF.

Regarding this clone: One end of the junction does not line up with germline, which may come from a read error. The chain joins TRBV27 to TRBJ2-2, with D possibly matching TRBD2 (6 bases). This CDR3 is 15 amino acids long. Germline values: CDR1 MNHEY, CDR2 SMNVEV (reference sequence). CDR3 loop: CASSFLRGPTGELCF. Written as DNA, the CDR3 is TGTGCCAGCAGTTTCTTGCGGGGTCCCACCGGGGAGCTGTGTTTT.

This chain uses TRBV11-2 with TRBJ2-7, with D possibly being TRBD2 (5 bases). From germline, CDR1 is SGHAT and CDR2 FQNNGV. V lost 0 bases and J lost 0, with 9 bases in between. The CDR3 has 15 amino acids. As DNA, the CDR3 is TGTGCCAGCAGCTTAGAAGAGGGTTTCTCCTACGAGCAGTACTTC. As protein: CASSLEEGFSYEQYF.

CDR3 nucleotides: TGTGCCAGCACCAGTCTGGCACCAACACACTACGAGCAGTACTTC. Residues: CASTSLAPTHYEQYF. The chain joins TRBV2 to TRBJ2-7; no definite D call. From germline, CDR1 is SNHLY and CDR2 FYNNEI. Trimming pared 7 bases from V and 3 bases from J, leaving 19 bases between. CDR3 size: 15 residues.

The chain has TRBV28 and TRBJ1-4, with no clear D. Germline loops: CDR1 MDHEN, CDR2 SYDVKM. The CDR3 runs to 11 residues. With 7 bases removed from V and 8 bases from J, the gap between germline ends came to 8 bases. The DNA of the CDR3 is TGTGCCAGCACTCAACAGGAAAAACTGTTTTTT. This translates into CASTQQEKLFF.

The rearrangement uses TRBV5-5 and TRBJ2-3, with TRBD2 matching over 9 bases. CDR1 and CDR2 (germline): SGHKS, YYEKEE (reference sequence). The CDR3 extends over 16 amino acids. The junction had 9 bases not matched to a gene; V was cut back by 4 bases and J by 3 bases. The CDR3 DNA is TGTGCCAGCAGCCCCGGGGGGCGGGGGGGTACAGATACGCAGTATTTT. It specifies CASSPGGRGGTDTQYF.